This entry concerns a single T cell receptor (beta chain). The data belong to a study of blood T cell repertoires in COVID-19. The wider study: T cells, B-cell-depleted T cells, or PBMCs provided the cDNA or gDNA that served as material.

Per the original data handling: Nucleated cell number was recorded as an estimate derived from reference gene primer amplification. Clones were sequenced by immunoSEQ multiplex PCR, and TCRdb holds only the in-frame ones, with some missing. V, J and clone size are taken as reported in that table, and D and trimming were inferred from the DNA itself. This table has 200,000 to 300,000 clones, approximately 80% appearing once. V gave up 4 bases and J gave up 6 bases, with 11 bases separating them. This CDR3 comprises 13 residues. CDR1 is SGHDT and CDR2 is YYEEEE in the germline V gene. The receptor comes from a man aged 35 to 55 with acute or convalescent COVID-19. The sequenced sample consisted of peripheral blood. The chain employs TRBV5-6 and TRBJ1-5, with TRBD1 as a possible D gene (6 bases). The chain's CDR3 is CASSLTGSQPQHF. The CDR3 bases are TGTGCCAGCAGCCTTACAGGGAGTCAGCCCCAGCATTTT.